Presented here are 25 T cell receptor beta chains from one specimen sequenced in a study of Tregs in tolerant kidney transplant recipients (dated by TCRdb to about 2019). Library method: the immunoSEQ multiplex PCR assay. Entries here come from immuneACCESS through TCRdb and include only in-frame sequences with V and J called. Some clones fail to appear in such tables; in the studies checked, an unresolved V gene covers under half of the shortfall, and the cause of the remainder is unknown. This sample lists under 80,000 clones; 80% to 90% were detected once. Clones ranked in the top ten supply about 2% of the sample. Taken with the paper, the label for time point translates to: blood sample drawn before combined kidney and bone marrow transplant. The sample was Tregs from blood, taken before the transplant. These receptors were collected from a human donor who received a combined kidney and bone marrow transplant.

The chain is built from TRBV7-2 and TRBJ2-1; 16 bases align to TRBD2. The CDR3 has 17 residues. Per germline, CDR1 SGHTA and CDR2 FQGNSA. V lost 5 bases to trimming and J lost 9 bases; unmatched junction nucleotides: 10. CDR3 residues: CASSPPGLAGGSGEQFF. The DNA for the CDR3 is TGTGCCAGCAGCCCTCCGGGACTAGCGGGAGGGTCGGGTGAGCAGTTCTTC.

V usage is TRBV19 and J usage is TRBJ2-6; 7 bases align to TRBD1. This CDR3 contains 17 residues. CDR1 is LNHDA and CDR2 is SQIVND in the germline V gene (reference sequence). Unmatched junction bases numbered 9, after V lost 7 bases and J lost 0 bases. The CDR3 loop reads CASTTKGGRSGANVLTF. DNA of the CDR3: TGTGCCAGTACCACCAAAGGGGGCCGCTCTGGGGCCAACGTCCTGACTTTC.

This clone was observed once. The chain combines TRBV9 with TRBJ2-5; D not certain. Trimming removed 0 bases at V and 1 base at J, with 13 bases between. Per germline, CDR1 SGDLS and CDR2 YYNGEE. CDR3 length: 16 amino acids. In DNA, the CDR3 is TGTGCCAGCAGCGTAGGAGTAAGGGAAGCCCAAGAGACCCAGTACTTC. Residues: CASSVGVREAQETQYF.

The V gene is TRBV7-2, the J gene TRBJ1-1; tentatively, D is TRBD1 (5 bases). V was cut by 5 bases and J by 2 bases, with 12 bases left in between. The CDR3 loop spans 14 amino acids. CDR1 is SGHTA, CDR2 FQGNSA, per germline. The CDR3 DNA is TGTGCCAGCAGCCCAGGGAACAGCAACACTGAAGCTTTCTTT. Amino acids: CASSPGNSNTEAFF.

DNA for the CDR3: TGTGCCAGCAGCCAAGATATAAGGGGGAGGGCCAGCGACAATGAGCAGTTCTTC. This sequence encodes CASSQDIRGRASDNEQFF. The chain couples TRBV4-2 to TRBJ2-1, with D maybe TRBD2 (7 bases). Trimming cost V 0 bases and J 5 bases, with 20 bases left between them. The CDR3 runs 18 residues. Germline V gene lookup returns CDR1 LGHNA and CDR2 YNFKEQ.

A single count supports this clone. The V gene is TRBV7-2, the J gene TRBJ1-1; D unclear. This CDR3 is 15 amino acids long. Trimming shortened V by 3 bases and J by 0 bases, and 11 bases separated the two germline ends. CDR1 is SGHTA and CDR2 is FQGNSA in the germline V gene. The CDR3 spells CASSFSAGVNTEAFF. CDR3 in DNA: TGTGCCAGCAGCTTTTCGGCAGGAGTGAACACTGAAGCTTTCTTT.

This chain links TRBV27 with TRBJ1-5; 10 nucleotides align to TRBD1. CDR3 size: 19 residues. Looked up from germline, CDR1 is MNHEY and CDR2 is SMNVEV (reference sequence). V lost 6 bases to trimming and J lost 2 bases; unmatched junction nucleotides: 16. In DNA, the CDR3 is TGTGCCAGCAGCCCATCTCCGGGACAGGGGACGGGGGGCAATCAGCCCCAGCATTTT. It specifies CASSPSPGQGTGGNQPQHF.

The V gene is TRBV5-4, the J gene TRBJ2-3; TRBD1 matches at 12 bases. This CDR3 is 15 amino acids long. The germline V gene has CDR1 SGHNT and CDR2 YYREEE (reference sequence). After removal of 3 bases from V and 9 bases from J, the junction contained 8 bases not matched to a gene. CDR3 amino acids: CASSSTGTGGGTQYF. The CDR3 coding sequence is TGTGCCAGCAGCTCTACCGGGACAGGGGGCGGAACGCAGTATTTT.

The chain uses TRBV7-2 and TRBJ1-5; D possibly corresponds to TRBD1 (5 bases). With 5 bases removed from V and 0 bases from J, the gap between germline ends came to 11 bases. In germline, CDR1 is SGHTA, CDR2 FQGNSA. CDR3 length: 15 residues. CDR3 in amino acids: CASSPGVVSNQPQHF. Here the CDR3 DNA reads TGTGCCAGCAGCCCGGGGGTGGTTAGCAATCAGCCCCAGCATTTT. The full variable domain, rest sourced from reference TRBV7-2 and TRBJ1-5, is GAGVSQSPSNKVTEKGKDVELRCDPISGHTALYWYRQSLGQGLEFLIYFQGNSAPDKSGLPSDRFSAERTGGSVSTLTIQRTQQEDSAVYLCASSPGVVSNQPQHFGDGTRLSIL.

With regard to this clone: The junction departs from germline at one end; a sequencing error may be responsible. J is TRBJ2-1 and V is TRBV7-6; the match to TRBD2 covers 11 bases. The germline gives CDR1 SGHVS, CDR2 FNYEAQ. The CDR3 is 14 amino acids. The CDR3 DNA follows: TGTGCCAGCAGCCTAGCGGGGGGCCCCAATGAGCAGTTCTTC. As protein: CASSLAGGPNEQFF.

This sequence joins TRBV2 and TRBJ1-1, with no clear D. The V gene's germline CDR1 is SNHLY and CDR2 FYNNEI. Trimming shortened V by 4 bases and J by 4 bases, and 13 bases separated the two germline ends. The CDR3 sequence is 14 residues long. CDR3 sequence: CASSGEGWGTEAFF. The CDR3 DNA sequence: TGTGCCAGCAGTGGGGAAGGGTGGGGCACTGAAGCTTTCTTT.

The V gene is TRBV5-1, the J gene TRBJ2-1; 8 nucleotides agree with TRBD2. Losses at the gene ends were 7 bases for V and 6 bases for J; bases not matched to a gene: 15. The germline CDR1 and CDR2 sequences are SGHRS and YFSETQ. This CDR3 is built from 16 residues. As DNA, the CDR3 is TGCGCCAGCCGGGGTGCCGGGACTAGGGGCCGCAATGAGCAGTTCTTC. Its protein is CASRGAGTRGRNEQFF.

The CDR3 sequence is CASSSLAGDTGELFF. The CDR3 DNA follows: TGCGCCAGCAGCTCCCTAGCGGGGGACACCGGGGAGCTGTTTTTT. V gene TRBV5-1 combines with J gene TRBJ2-2; TRBD2 matches 10 bases. This CDR3 has 15 residues. The V gene end was trimmed by 3 bases and the J gene end by 3 bases; junction bases not matched to a gene: 2. Looked up from germline, CDR1 is SGHRS and CDR2 is YFSETQ.

The J gene is TRBJ2-3, the V gene TRBV4-3, with TRBD1 as a possible D gene (6 bases). Trimming shortened V by 0 bases and J by 1 base, and 8 bases separated the two germline ends. CDR3 length: 15 residues. The germline V gene encodes CDR1 LGHNA and CDR2 YSLEER. CDR3 sequence (DNA): TGCGCCAGCAGCCAAGATTACAGGGGCACAGATACGCAGTATTTT. Amino acid sequence: CASSQDYRGTDTQYF.

This sequence joins TRBV5-1 and TRBJ1-6; 7 positions agree with TRBD1. The CDR3 is 14 residues long. Germline CDR1 is SGHRS and CDR2 is YFSETQ. With V trimmed by 5 bases and J by 6 bases, 5 bases remained unmatched. The CDR3 region has the DNA TGCGCCAGCAGAGGGGACAGCCCTAATTCACCCCTCCACTTT. Translating gives CASRGDSPNSPLHF.

This chain joins TRBV6-5 and TRBJ2-2; perhaps TRBD1 as D (7 bases). The CDR3 is made up of 15 amino acids. V gave up 4 bases and J gave up 8 bases, with 17 bases separating them. CDR1 and CDR2 from the germline V gene are MNHEY and SVGAGI. CDR3 nucleotides: TGTGCCAGCAGTTCCTTACGCAGGGGGGTGGGGGAGCTGTTTTTT. This gives the protein CASSSLRRGVGELFF.

The chain has TRBV7-2 and TRBJ1-1, with D maybe TRBD1 (5 bases). The V gene lost 3 bases and the J gene lost 0 bases, with 14 bases spanning the gap. Germline V gene lookup returns CDR1 SGHTA and CDR2 FQGNSA. This CDR3 has 16 residues. The CDR3 region has the DNA TGTGCCAGCAGCTTGCGGGGGTCTGGAATGAACACTGAAGCTTTCTTT. Translating gives CASSLRGSGMNTEAFF.

This chain uses TRBV6-5 with TRBJ2-6, with D perhaps TRBD1 (5 bases). CDR3 size: 14 residues. The germline V gene encodes CDR1 MNHEY and CDR2 SVGAGI. Trimming stripped 3 bases from V and 4 bases from J, with 7 bases between. CDR3 nucleotide sequence: TGTGCCAGCAGTTATCGGACAGGGGCCAACGTCCTGACTTTC. The encoded protein is CASSYRTGANVLTF.

The rearrangement uses TRBV28 and TRBJ2-5; D is possibly TRBD1 or TRBD2 (5 bases each). Trimming stripped 4 bases from V and 2 bases from J, with 20 bases between. Germline CDR1 MDHEN, CDR2 SYDVKM. The CDR3 covers 17 residues. The CDR3, as DNA: TGTGCCAGCAGTTCCCTAAAATCGGGACGGACGCAAGAGACCCAGTACTTC. This codes for CASSSLKSGRTQETQYF. The full variable domain, rest sourced from reference TRBV28 and TRBJ2-5, is DVKVTQSSRYLVKRTGEKVFLECVQDMDHENMFWYRQDPGLGLRLIYFSYDVKMKEKGDIPEGYSVSREKKERFSLILESASTNQTSMYLCASSSLKSGRTQETQYFGPGTRLLVL.

This clone was recorded a few times. V gene TRBV28 combines with J gene TRBJ2-7; 7 bases line up with TRBD2. Germline values: CDR1 MDHEN, CDR2 SYDVKM. Losses at the gene ends were 3 bases for V and 4 bases for J; bases not matched to a gene: 9. The CDR3 is made up of 15 amino acids. The CDR3 spells CASSLVGGLSYEQYF. CDR3 coding DNA: TGTGCCAGCAGTTTGGTGGGGGGGTTATCATACGAGCAGTACTTC.

The rearrangement joins TRBV14 to TRBJ2-1, with a possible D match to TRBD1 (7 bases). The V end was cut by 3 bases, the J end by 5 bases, with 17 bases between. Germline values: CDR1 SGHDN, CDR2 FVKESK. The CDR3 spans 16 residues. The CDR3 here is CASSQRQGGWNNEQFF. DNA of the CDR3: TGTGCCAGCAGCCAGCGACAGGGAGGATGGAACAATGAGCAGTTCTTC.

This clone has just one count. This sequence joins TRBV5-5 and TRBJ2-1; no reliable D call. CDR1 is SGHKS and CDR2 is YYEKEE in the germline V gene (reference sequence). V lost 0 bases, J lost 5 bases, and 12 bases lay in between. This CDR3 has 15 residues. The CDR3 DNA reads as TGTGCCAGCAGCTTGGCCTCAGACGCGGACAATGAGCAGTTCTTC. Amino acids: CASSLASDADNEQFF.

V gene TRBV5-8 combines with J gene TRBJ1-3; perhaps TRBD1 as D (5 bases). This CDR3 comprises 17 residues. V dropped 1 base and J dropped 3 bases, with 17 bases sitting between them. Germline V gives CDR1 SGHTS, CDR2 YDEGEE. In DNA, the CDR3 is TGTGCCAGCAGCTTGTGGGAAGGGACCAGGGATGGAAACACCATATATTTT. Translated: CASSLWEGTRDGNTIYF.

The rearrangement uses TRBV13 and TRBJ1-2; 8 bases are shared with TRBD1. With 1 base clipped from V and 7 bases from J, the junction kept 2 bases outside the gene matches. This CDR3 spans 13 amino acids. Looked up from germline, CDR1 is PRHDT and CDR2 is FYEKMQ (reference sequence). The DNA of the CDR3 is TGTGCCAGCAGCTTAGCGACAGGGGTTGGCTACACCTTC. Translation gives CASSLATGVGYTF.

This chain joins TRBV29-1 and TRBJ1-1; the match to TRBD1 covers 8 bases. V trimming: 6 bases; J trimming: 0 bases; junction bases outside the gene matches: 0. CDR1 and CDR2 from the germline V gene are SQVTM and ANQGSEA. This CDR3 comprises 12 residues. The chain's CDR3 is CSVDRVNTEAFF. CDR3 DNA: TGCAGCGTGGACAGGGTGAACACTGAAGCTTTCTTT.